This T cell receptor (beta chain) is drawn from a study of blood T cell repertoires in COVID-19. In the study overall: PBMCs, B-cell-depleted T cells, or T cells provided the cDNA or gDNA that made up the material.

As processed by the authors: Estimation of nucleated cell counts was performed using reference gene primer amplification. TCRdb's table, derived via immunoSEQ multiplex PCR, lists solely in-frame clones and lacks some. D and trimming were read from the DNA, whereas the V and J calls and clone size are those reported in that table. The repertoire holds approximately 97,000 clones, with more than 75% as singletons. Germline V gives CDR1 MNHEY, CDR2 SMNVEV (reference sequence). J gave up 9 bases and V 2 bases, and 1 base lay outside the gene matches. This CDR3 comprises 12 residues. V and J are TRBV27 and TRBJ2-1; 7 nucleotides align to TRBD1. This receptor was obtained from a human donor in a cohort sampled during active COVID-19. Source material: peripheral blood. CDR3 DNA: TGTGCCAGCAGTTTACGGGACAGTGAGCAGTTCTTC. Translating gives CASSLRDSEQFF.